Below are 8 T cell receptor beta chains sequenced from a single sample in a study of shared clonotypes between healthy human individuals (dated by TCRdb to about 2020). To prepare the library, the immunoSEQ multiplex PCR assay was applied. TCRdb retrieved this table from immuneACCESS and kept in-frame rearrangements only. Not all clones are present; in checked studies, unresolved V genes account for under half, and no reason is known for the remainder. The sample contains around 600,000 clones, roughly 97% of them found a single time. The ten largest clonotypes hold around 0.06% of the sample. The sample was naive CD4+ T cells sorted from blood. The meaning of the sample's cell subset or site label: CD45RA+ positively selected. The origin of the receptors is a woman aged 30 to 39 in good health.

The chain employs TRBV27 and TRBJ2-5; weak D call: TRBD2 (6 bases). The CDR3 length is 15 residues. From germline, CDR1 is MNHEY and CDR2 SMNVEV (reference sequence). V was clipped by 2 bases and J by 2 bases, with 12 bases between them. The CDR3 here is CASSLNWGLQETQYF. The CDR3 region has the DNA TGTGCCAGCAGTTTAAATTGGGGACTTCAAGAGACCCAGTACTTC.

In nucleotides, the CDR3 is TGTGCCAGCAGTACCTTAAGCGACAGGGGGGGAAGAGCTTTCTTT. Its protein is CASSTLSDRGGRAFF. This chain connects TRBV2 to TRBJ1-1, with 9 positions matching TRBD1. V lost 5 bases to trimming and J lost 10 bases; unmatched junction nucleotides: 14. This CDR3 comprises 15 residues. Germline loops: CDR1 SNHLY, CDR2 FYNNEI.

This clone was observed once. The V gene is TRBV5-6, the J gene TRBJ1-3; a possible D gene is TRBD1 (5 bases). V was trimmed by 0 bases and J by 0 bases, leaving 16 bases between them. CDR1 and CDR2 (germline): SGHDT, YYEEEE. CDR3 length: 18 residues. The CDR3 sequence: CASSLGPVRDFSGNTIYF. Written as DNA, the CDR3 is TGTGCCAGCAGCTTGGGGCCGGTCAGGGACTTCTCTGGAAACACCATATATTTT.

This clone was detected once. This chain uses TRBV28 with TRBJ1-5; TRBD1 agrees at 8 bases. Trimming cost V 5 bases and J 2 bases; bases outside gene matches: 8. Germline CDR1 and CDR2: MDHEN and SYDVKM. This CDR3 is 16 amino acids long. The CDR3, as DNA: TGTGCCAGCAGTACTATATGGGGACAGGGCAATCAGCCCCAGCATTTT. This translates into CASSTIWGQGNQPQHF.

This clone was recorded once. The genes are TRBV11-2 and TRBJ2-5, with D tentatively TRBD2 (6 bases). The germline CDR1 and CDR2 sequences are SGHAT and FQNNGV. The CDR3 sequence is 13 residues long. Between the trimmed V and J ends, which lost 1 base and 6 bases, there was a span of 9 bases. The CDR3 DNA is TGTGCCAGCAGCTTAGGACTAGTTCAGACCCAGTACTTC. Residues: CASSLGLVQTQYF.

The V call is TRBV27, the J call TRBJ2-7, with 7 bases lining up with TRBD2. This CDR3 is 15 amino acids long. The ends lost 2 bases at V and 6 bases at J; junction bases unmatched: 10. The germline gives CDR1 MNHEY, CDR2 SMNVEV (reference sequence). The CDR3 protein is CASSLGRAALSEQYF. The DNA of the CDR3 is TGTGCCAGCAGTTTAGGGAGGGCCGCTCTATCCGAGCAGTACTTC.

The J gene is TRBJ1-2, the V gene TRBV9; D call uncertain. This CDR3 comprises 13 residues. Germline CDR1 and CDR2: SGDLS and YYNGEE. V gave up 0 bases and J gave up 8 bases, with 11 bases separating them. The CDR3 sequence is CASSVDGLKGYTF. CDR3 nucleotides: TGTGCCAGCAGCGTAGACGGCCTGAAGGGCTACACCTTC.

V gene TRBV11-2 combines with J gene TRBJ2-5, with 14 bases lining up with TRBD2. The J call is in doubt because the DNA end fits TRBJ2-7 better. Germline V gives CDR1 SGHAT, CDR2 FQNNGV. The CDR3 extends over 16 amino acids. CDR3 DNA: TGTGCCAGTGACGGGACTAGCGGGAGCCCCTCCTACGAGCAGTACTTC. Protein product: CASDGTSGSPSYEQYF.